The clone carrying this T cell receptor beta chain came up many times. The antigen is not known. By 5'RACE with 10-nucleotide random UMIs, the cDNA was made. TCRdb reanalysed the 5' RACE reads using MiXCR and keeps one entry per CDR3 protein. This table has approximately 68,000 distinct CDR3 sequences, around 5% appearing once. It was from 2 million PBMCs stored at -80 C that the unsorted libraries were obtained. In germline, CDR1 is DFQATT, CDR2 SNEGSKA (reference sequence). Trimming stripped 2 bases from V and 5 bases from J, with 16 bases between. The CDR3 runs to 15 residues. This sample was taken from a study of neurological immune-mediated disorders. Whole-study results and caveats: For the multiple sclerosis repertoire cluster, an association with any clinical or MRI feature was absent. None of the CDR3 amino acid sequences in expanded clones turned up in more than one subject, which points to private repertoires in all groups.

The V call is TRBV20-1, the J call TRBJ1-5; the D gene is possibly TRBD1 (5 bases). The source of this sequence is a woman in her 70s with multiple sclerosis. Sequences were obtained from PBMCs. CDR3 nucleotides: TGCAGTGCTAGAATCTCAGGGAGATCCCATCAGCCCCAGCATTTT. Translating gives CSARISGRSHQPQHF.